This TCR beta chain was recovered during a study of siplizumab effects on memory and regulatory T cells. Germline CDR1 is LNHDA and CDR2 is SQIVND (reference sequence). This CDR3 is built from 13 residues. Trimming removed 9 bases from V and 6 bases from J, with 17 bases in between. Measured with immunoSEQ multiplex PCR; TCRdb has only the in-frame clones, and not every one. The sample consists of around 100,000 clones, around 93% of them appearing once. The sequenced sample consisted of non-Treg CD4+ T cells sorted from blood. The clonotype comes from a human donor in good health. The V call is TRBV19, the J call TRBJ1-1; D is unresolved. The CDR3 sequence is CASSVPHVPEAFF. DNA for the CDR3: TGTGCCAGCTCGGTACCCCATGTTCCTGAAGCTTTCTTT.